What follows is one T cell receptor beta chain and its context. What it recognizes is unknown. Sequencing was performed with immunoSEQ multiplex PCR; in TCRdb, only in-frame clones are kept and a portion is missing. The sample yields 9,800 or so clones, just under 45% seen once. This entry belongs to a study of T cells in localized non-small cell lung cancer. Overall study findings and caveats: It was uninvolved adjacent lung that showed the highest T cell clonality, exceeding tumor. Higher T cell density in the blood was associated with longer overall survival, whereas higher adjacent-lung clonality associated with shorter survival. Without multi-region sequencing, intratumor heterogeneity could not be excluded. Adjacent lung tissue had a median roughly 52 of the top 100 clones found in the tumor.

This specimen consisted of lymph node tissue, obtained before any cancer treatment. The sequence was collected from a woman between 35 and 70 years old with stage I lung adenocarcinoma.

In DNA form, the CDR3 reads TGTGCAAGAACAGGAATTGTTCCTGAAGCTTTCTTT. Translated, it gives CARTGIVPEAFF. J is TRBJ1-1 and V is TRBV25-1; D is possibly TRBD1 (5 bases). The germline V gene encodes CDR1 MGHDK and CDR2 SYGVNS. This CDR3 is built from 12 residues.